The 14 T cell receptor beta chains given below trace back to one sample, sequenced in a study of radiotherapy plus CTLA-4 blockade in lung cancer. Using immunoSEQ multiplex PCR, the repertoire was profiled, and TCRdb retains in-frame clones only, with some absent. Here the sample spans tens of thousands of clones, 70% to 85% being singletons. The sample here was peripheral blood, taken from a patient treated with radiotherapy plus ipilimumab. These receptors were collected from a human donor with non-small cell lung cancer who had a partial response to radiotherapy plus ipilimumab.

V and J are TRBV6-5 and TRBJ1-6; 9 bases agree with TRBD1. This CDR3 spans 15 amino acids. V shed 6 bases and J 9 bases; nucleotides not matched to a gene: 9. Germline V lookup: CDR1 MNHEY, CDR2 SVGAGI. In DNA form, the CDR3 reads TGTGCCAGCAGCTCGGGACAGGGCGTCGGTTCACCCCTCCACTTT. This sequence encodes CASSSGQGVGSPLHF.

The chain recombines TRBV28 with TRBJ2-7, with 9 bases lining up with TRBD2. The V gene end was trimmed by 8 bases and the J gene end by 0 bases; junction bases not matched to a gene: 8. CDR1 is MDHEN and CDR2 is SYDVKM in the germline V gene. The CDR3 has 15 amino acids. The CDR3 DNA reads TGTGCCAGCTTGCAGGAAGCGGGGGGCTCCTACGAGCAGTACTTC. It is translated as CASLQEAGGSYEQYF. The full variable domain, its missing parts supplied by reference TRBV28 and TRBJ2-7, is DVKVTQSSRYLVKRTGEKVFLECVQDMDHENMFWYRQDPGLGLRLIYFSYDVKMKEKGDIPEGYSVSREKKERFSLILESASTNQTSMYLCASLQEAGGSYEQYFGPGTRLTVT.

The V call is TRBV9, the J call TRBJ1-4; unclear D gene. The germline V gene encodes CDR1 SGDLS and CDR2 YYNGEE. V shed 0 bases and J shed 5 bases, with 5 bases lying between them. The CDR3 runs to 13 residues. The CDR3 nucleotides read TGTGCCAGCAGCGTAGCCCTAAATGAAAAACTGTTTTTT. Protein: CASSVALNEKLFF.

V and J are TRBV19 and TRBJ2-2, with TRBD1 matching 7 bases. Germline CDR1 and CDR2: LNHDA and SQIVND (reference sequence). V lost 6 bases, J lost 1 base, and 5 bases stayed unmatched. The CDR3 runs 15 residues. The CDR3 DNA is TGTGCCAGTAGGCCGGGACAGCAGAACACCGGGGAGCTGTTTTTT. This translates into CASRPGQQNTGELFF. Based on the CDR3 plus reference TRBV19 and TRBJ2-2, the full variable domain is DGGITQSPKYLFRKEGQNVTLSCEQNLNHDAMYWYRQDPGQGLRLIYYSQIVNDFQKGDIAEGYSVSREKKESFPLTVTSAQKNPTAFYLCASRPGQQNTGELFFGEGSRLTVL.

The chain links TRBV5-4 to TRBJ2-5; no clear D gene. CDR3 size: 14 residues. The germline gives CDR1 SGHNT, CDR2 YYREEE (reference sequence). V gave up 4 bases and J gave up 4 bases, with 14 bases separating them. CDR3 loop: CASSGYSLAETQYF. The DNA of the CDR3 is TGTGCCAGCAGCGGCTACTCTTTAGCAGAGACCCAGTACTTC.

This clone has more than one count but fewer than ten. The genes are TRBV6-5 and TRBJ1-4; 7 positions agree with TRBD1. J lost 4 bases, V lost 5 bases, and 7 bases had no gene match. Germline lookup yields CDR1 MNHEY and CDR2 SVGAGI. The CDR3 totals 15 residues. CDR3 sequence (DNA): TGTGCCAGCAGTACACAGGGGAGGATTAATGAAAAACTGTTTTTT. This codes for CASSTQGRINEKLFF.

The CDR3 DNA is TGTGCCAGCAGCGTGGGGCGCGCCAGGGTAGATACGCAGTATTTT. The encoded protein is CASSVGRARVDTQYF. The V and J genes are TRBV9 and TRBJ2-3; TRBD1 might be the D (5 bases). Between the trimmed V and J ends, which lost 2 bases and 5 bases, there was a span of 15 bases. This CDR3 has 15 residues. Germline V gene sequence: CDR1 SGDLS, CDR2 YYNGEE.

The rearrangement joins TRBV2 to TRBJ1-6; TRBD1 might be the D (6 bases). The CDR3 runs 12 residues. Germline V CDR1 and CDR2: SNHLY, FYNNEI. V was shortened by 9 bases and J by 7 bases, with 10 bases between the two germline ends. The CDR3 is CARRTVNSPLHF. The DNA of the CDR3 is TGTGCCAGGAGGACAGTCAATTCACCCCTCCACTTT.

This clone was seen once. J is TRBJ1-6 and V is TRBV4-1, with a tentative D call TRBD1 (5 bases). The germline V gene has CDR1 MGHRA and CDR2 YSYEKL. V shed 3 bases and J shed 10 bases, with 13 bases lying between them. The length of the CDR3 is 14 residues. CDR3: CASSHGTAGSPLHF. CDR3 DNA: TGCGCCAGCAGCCACGGGACTGCCGGGTCACCCCTCCACTTT.

The chain uses TRBV5-1 and TRBJ1-5, with 7 nucleotides matching TRBD1. The CDR3 consists of 15 residues. V lost 3 bases, J lost 0 bases, and 3 bases stayed unmatched. Germline loops: CDR1 SGHRS, CDR2 YFSETQ. The chain's CDR3 is CASSWTGDSNQPQHF. CDR3 bases: TGCGCCAGCAGCTGGACAGGAGATAGCAATCAGCCCCAGCATTTT.

CDR3 DNA: TGTGCCAGCAGTTTATATACAGGGGGCGGCAATCAGCCCCAGCATTTT. Translation gives CASSLYTGGGNQPQHF. The chain combines TRBV28 with TRBJ1-5; TRBD1 matches at 9 bases. This CDR3 contains 16 residues. Losses at the gene ends were 1 base for V and 2 bases for J; bases not matched to a gene: 3. CDR1 and CDR2 (germline): MDHEN, SYDVKM.

The chain links TRBV5-1 to TRBJ2-5, with 7 bases matching TRBD1. There are 13 residues in the CDR3. Germline assignment: CDR1 SGHRS and CDR2 YFSETQ. J lost 9 bases, V lost 4 bases, and 9 bases had no gene match. CDR3 loop: CASSLSSDRAQYF. The CDR3 bases are TGCGCCAGCAGCCTCTCCAGTGACAGGGCCCAGTACTTC.

The chain combines TRBV11-1 with TRBJ2-1, with 13 bases aligning to TRBD2. Germline CDR1 is SGHAT and CDR2 is FQDESV (reference sequence). Trimming took 0 bases from V and 7 from J; bases not matched to a gene: 12. The CDR3 covers 19 residues. In DNA form, the CDR3 reads TGTGCCAGCAGCTTAGCGCTCACTAGCGGGGGGGCCCCTCAGAATGAGCAGTTCTTC. This encodes CASSLALTSGGAPQNEQFF.

V gene TRBV28 combines with J gene TRBJ1-2, with TRBD1 matching 8 bases. This CDR3 contains 17 residues. Germline CDR1 is MDHEN and CDR2 is SYDVKM. With V trimmed by 5 bases and J by 3 bases, 14 bases remained unmatched. The CDR3 spells CASSQFQGAKGYYGYTF. The CDR3 DNA is TGTGCCAGCAGTCAGTTCCAGGGGGCGAAGGGATACTATGGCTACACCTTC.